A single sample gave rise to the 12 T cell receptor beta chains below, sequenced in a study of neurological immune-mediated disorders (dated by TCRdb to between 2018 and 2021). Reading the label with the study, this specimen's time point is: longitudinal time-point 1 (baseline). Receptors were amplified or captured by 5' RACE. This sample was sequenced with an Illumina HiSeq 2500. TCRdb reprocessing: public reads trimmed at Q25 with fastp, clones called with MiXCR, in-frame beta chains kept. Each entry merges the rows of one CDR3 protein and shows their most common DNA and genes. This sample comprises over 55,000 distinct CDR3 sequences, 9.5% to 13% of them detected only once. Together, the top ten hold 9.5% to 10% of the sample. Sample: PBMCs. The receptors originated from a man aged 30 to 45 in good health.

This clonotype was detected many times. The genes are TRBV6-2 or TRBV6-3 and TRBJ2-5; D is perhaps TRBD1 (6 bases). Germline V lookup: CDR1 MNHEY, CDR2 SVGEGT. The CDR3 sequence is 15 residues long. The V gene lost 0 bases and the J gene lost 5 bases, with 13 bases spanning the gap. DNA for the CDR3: TGTGCCAGCAGTTACTCCGATGGGGGCATGGAGACCCAGTACTTC. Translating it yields CASSYSDGGMETQYF.

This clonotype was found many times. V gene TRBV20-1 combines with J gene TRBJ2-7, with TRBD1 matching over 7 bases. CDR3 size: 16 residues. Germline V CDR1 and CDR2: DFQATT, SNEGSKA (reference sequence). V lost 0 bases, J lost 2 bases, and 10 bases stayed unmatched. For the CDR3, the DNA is TGCAGTGCTAGAGAAAAACAGGGGAATAGGGCCTACGAGCAGTACTTC. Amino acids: CSAREKQGNRAYEQYF.

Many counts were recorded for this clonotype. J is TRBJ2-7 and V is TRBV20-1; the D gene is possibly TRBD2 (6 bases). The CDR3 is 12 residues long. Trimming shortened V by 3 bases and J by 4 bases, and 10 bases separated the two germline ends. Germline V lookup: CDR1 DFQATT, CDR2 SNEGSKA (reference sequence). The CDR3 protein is CSASGGPYEQYF. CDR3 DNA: TGCAGTGCTAGCGGGGGTCCGTACGAGCAGTACTTC.

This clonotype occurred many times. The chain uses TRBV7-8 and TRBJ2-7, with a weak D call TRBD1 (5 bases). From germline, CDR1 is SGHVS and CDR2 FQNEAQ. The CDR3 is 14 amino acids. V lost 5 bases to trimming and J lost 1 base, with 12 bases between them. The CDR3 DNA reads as TGTGCCAGCAGCGTAACACAGGTTTCCTACGAGCAGTACTTC. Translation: CASSVTQVSYEQYF. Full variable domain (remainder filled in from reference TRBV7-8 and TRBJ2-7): GAGVSQSPRYKVAKRGQDVALRCDPISGHVSLFWYQQALGQGPEFLTYFQNEAQLDKSGLPSDRFFAERPEGSVSTLKIQRTQQEDSAVYLCASSVTQVSYEQYFGPGTRLTVT.

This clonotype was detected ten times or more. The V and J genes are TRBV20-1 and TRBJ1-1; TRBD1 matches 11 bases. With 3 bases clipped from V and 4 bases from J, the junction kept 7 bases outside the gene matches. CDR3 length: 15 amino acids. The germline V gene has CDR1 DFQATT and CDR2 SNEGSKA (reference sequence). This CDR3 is CSASQRTGGFTEAFF. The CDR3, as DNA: TGCAGTGCTAGCCAAAGGACAGGGGGCTTCACTGAAGCTTTCTTT.

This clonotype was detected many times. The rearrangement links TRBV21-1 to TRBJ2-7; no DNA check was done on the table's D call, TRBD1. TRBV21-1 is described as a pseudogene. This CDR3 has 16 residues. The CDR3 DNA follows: TGTGCCAGCAGCAAAAGGGGCCCCTGGTACGGATACGAGCAGTACTTC. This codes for CASSKRGPWYGYEQYF.

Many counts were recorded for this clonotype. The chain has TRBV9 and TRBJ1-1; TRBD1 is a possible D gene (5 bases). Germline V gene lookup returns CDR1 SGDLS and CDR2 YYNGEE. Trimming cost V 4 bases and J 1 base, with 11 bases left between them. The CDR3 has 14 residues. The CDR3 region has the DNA TGTGCCAGCAGCTTACAGGATGGGAACACTGAAGCTTTCTTT. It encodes CASSLQDGNTEAFF.

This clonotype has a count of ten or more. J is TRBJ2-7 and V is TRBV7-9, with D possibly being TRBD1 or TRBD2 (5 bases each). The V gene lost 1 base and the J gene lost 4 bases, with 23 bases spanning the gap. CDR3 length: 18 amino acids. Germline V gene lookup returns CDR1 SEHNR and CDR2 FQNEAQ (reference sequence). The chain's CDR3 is CASSLENEPGTKIYEQYF. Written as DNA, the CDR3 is TGTGCCAGCAGCTTAGAGAATGAGCCCGGGACCAAGATTTACGAGCAGTACTTC.

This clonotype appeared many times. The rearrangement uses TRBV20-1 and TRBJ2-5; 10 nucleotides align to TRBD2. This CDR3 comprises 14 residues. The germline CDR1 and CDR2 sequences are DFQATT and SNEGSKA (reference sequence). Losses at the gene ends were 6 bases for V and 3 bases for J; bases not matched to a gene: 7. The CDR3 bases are TGCAGTGCCCTAGCGGGAGAGCCGAAAGAGACCCAGTACTTC. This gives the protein CSALAGEPKETQYF.

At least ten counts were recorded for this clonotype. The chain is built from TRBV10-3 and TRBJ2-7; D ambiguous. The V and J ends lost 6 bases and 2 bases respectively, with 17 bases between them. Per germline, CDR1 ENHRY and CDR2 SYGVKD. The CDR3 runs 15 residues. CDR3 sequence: CAISNHFSNTYEQYF. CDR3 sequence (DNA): TGTGCCATCAGCAACCATTTTTCCAATACCTACGAGCAGTACTTC.

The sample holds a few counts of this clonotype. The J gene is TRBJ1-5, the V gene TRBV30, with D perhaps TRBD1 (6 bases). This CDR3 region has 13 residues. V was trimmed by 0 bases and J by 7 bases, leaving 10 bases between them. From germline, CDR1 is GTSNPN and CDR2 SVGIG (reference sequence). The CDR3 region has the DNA TGTGCCTGGAGTGTAGCGGGGGGCCAGCCCCAGCATTTT. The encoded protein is CAWSVAGGQPQHF. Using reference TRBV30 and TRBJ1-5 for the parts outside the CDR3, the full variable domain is SQTIHQWPATLVQPVGSPLSLECTVEGTSNPNLYWYRQAAGRGLQLLFYSVGIGQISSEVPQNLSASRPQDRQFILSSKKLLLSDSGFYLCAWSVAGGQPQHFGDGTRLSIL.

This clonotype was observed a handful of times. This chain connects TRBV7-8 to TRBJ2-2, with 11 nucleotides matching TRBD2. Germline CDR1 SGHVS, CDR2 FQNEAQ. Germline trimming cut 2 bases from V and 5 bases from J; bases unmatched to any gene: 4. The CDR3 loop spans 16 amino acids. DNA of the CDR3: TGTGCCAGCAGCTTAACTAGCGGGAGCAGGACCGGGGAGCTGTTTTTT. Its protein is CASSLTSGSRTGELFF. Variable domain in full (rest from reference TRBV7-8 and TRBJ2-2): GAGVSQSPRYKVAKRGQDVALRCDPISGHVSLFWYQQALGQGPEFLTYFQNEAQLDKSGLPSDRFFAERPEGSVSTLKIQRTQQEDSAVYLCASSLTSGSRTGELFFGEGSRLTVL.